The 27 T cell receptor beta chains below all came from one sample that was sequenced in a study of blood T cell repertoires in COVID-19. The data were produced by immunoSEQ multiplex PCR, yet TCRdb's version contains in-frame clones alone and is incomplete. In the table there are about 100,000 clones, 80% to 85% of which are singletons. Material for sequencing was peripheral blood. Receptors originate from a man in his sixties or seventies with active or convalescent COVID-19.

This chain joins TRBV7-2 and TRBJ1-5; 7 bases fit TRBD1. This CDR3 region has 16 residues. The trim removed 4 bases at V and 1 base at J, leaving 7 bases unmatched. Looked up from germline, CDR1 is SGHTA and CDR2 is FQGNSA. CDR3 in amino acids: CASSSTRTGSNQPQHF. The CDR3 DNA sequence: TGTGCCAGCAGCTCAACAAGGACAGGCAGCAATCAGCCCCAGCATTTT.

This sequence joins TRBV11-3 and TRBJ2-2; TRBD1 aligns across 9 bases. Germline V gene lookup returns CDR1 SGHNT and CDR2 YENEEA. CDR3 length: 16 amino acids. J gave up 5 bases and V 5 bases, and 9 bases lay outside the gene matches. This CDR3 reads CASSTGQGSMTGELFF. The CDR3 coding sequence is TGTGCCAGCAGCACCGGACAGGGGTCGATGACCGGGGAGCTGTTTTTT.

The J gene is TRBJ1-1, the V gene TRBV27, with a possible D match to TRBD1 (6 bases). CDR3 size: 15 residues. Deletions cut 2 bases from V and 4 bases from J, with 14 bases between. Germline CDR1 is MNHEY and CDR2 is SMNVEV (reference sequence). CDR3 sequence reads: CASSLARQGSTEAFF. The CDR3, as DNA: TGTGCCAGCAGTTTAGCACGGCAGGGGTCCACTGAAGCTTTCTTT.

About this clone itself: The same CDR3 can be traced to other DNA sequences in this sample. This rearrangement joins TRBV18 to TRBJ2-1, with 13 bases lining up with TRBD2. There are 14 residues in the CDR3. The ends lost 4 bases at V and 7 bases at J; junction bases unmatched: 1. CDR1 and CDR2 (germline): KGHSH, LQKENI. The DNA for the CDR3 is TGTGCCAGCTCACAGGGACTAGCGGGAAATGAGCAGTTCTTC. Translated, it gives CASSQGLAGNEQFF. Based on the CDR3 plus reference TRBV18 and TRBJ2-1, the full variable domain is NAGVMQNPRHLVRRRGQEARLRCSPMKGHSHVYWYRQLPEEGLKFMVYLQKENIIDESGMPKERFSAEFPKEGPSILRIQQVVRGDSAAYFCASSQGLAGNEQFFGPGTRLTVL.

The chain combines TRBV9 with TRBJ2-5, with TRBD2 as a possible D gene (6 bases). The CDR3 is 16 residues long. V was shortened by 2 bases and J by 4 bases, with 18 bases between the two germline ends. Germline V gives CDR1 SGDLS, CDR2 YYNGEE. CDR3 in DNA: TGTGCCAGCAGCGTGGGAGTAGCGGCGACCCTAGAGACCCAGTACTTC. Its translation is CASSVGVAATLETQYF.

This chain links TRBV6-4 with TRBJ1-2; D might be TRBD1 (5 bases). Deletions cut 6 bases from V and 4 bases from J, with 18 bases between. Germline CDR1 reads MRHNA; CDR2 reads SNTAGT. This CDR3 contains 15 residues. In nucleotides, the CDR3 is TGTGCCAGCAGCAAGGACATGTCGTTGGGCTATGGCTACACCTTC. It specifies CASSKDMSLGYGYTF.

CDR3 region: CASSTGGWEKLFF. CDR3 nucleotides: TGTGCCAGCAGCACAGGGGGCTGGGAAAAACTGTTTTTT. The chain links TRBV3-1 (or the pseudogene TRBV3-2) to TRBJ1-4; 9 positions match TRBD1. The V segment lost 5 bases and the J segment 8 bases; nucleotides outside the gene matches: 3. CDR1 is LGHDT, CDR2 YNNKEL, per germline (reference sequence). The CDR3 is 13 amino acids.

V and J are TRBV27 and TRBJ2-7; 8 bases agree with TRBD2. This CDR3 has 15 residues. The trim removed 4 bases at V and 5 bases at J, leaving 10 bases unmatched. Germline loops: CDR1 MNHEY, CDR2 SMNVEV (reference sequence). Here the CDR3 reads CASSSPGLVVDEQYF. Here the CDR3 DNA reads TGTGCCAGCAGTTCTCCGGGACTAGTAGTTGACGAGCAGTACTTC.

V and J are TRBV6-4 and TRBJ2-7; a weak D match, TRBD2 (5 bases). Looked up from germline, CDR1 is MRHNA and CDR2 is SNTAGT. CDR3 length equals 13 residues. The ends were cut back, 4 bases at V and 6 bases at J, with 13 bases in the middle. The CDR3 sequence is CASSVTSTGEQYF. In DNA form, the CDR3 reads TGTGCCAGCAGTGTTACTAGTACGGGCGAGCAGTACTTC.

This clone was seen just once. The V and J genes are TRBV7-2 and TRBJ2-7; the match to TRBD2 covers 8 bases. There are 14 residues in the CDR3. Germline V gene lookup returns CDR1 SGHTA and CDR2 FQGNSA. Losses at the gene ends were 5 bases for V and 7 bases for J; bases not matched to a gene: 10. CDR3 nucleotide sequence: TGTGCCAGCAGCAAGGCGGGGGGCCTCTTAGAGCAGTACTTC. This codes for CASSKAGGLLEQYF.

The rearrangement joins TRBV6-5 to TRBJ2-5, with D perhaps TRBD2 (5 bases). The CDR3 is made up of 14 amino acids. In germline, CDR1 is MNHEY, CDR2 SVGAGI. V was cut by 7 bases and J by 1 base, with 13 bases left in between. The DNA for the CDR3 is TGTGCCAGCATTTTTGGAGGAATCCAAGAGACCCAGTACTTC. Its translation: CASIFGGIQETQYF.

This sequence joins TRBV28 and TRBJ1-5, with TRBD1 as a possible D gene (5 bases). The CDR3 is made up of 16 amino acids. The germline V and J ends were trimmed by 6 bases and 0 bases, with 15 bases remaining between them. Germline CDR1 reads MDHEN; CDR2 reads SYDVKM. For the CDR3, the DNA is TGTGCCAGCAGCTCCCCGAGCGGGGGTAGCAATCAGCCCCAGCATTTT. It translates to CASSSPSGGSNQPQHF.

DNA of the CDR3: TGTGCCAGCAGGCCACTAGCGGGGGGGAATCACCTCTCCTACGAGCAGTACTTC. Its translation is CASRPLAGGNHLSYEQYF. This sequence joins TRBV27 and TRBJ2-7, with 13 bases matching TRBD2. The CDR3 extends over 18 amino acids. The ends lost 6 bases at V and 0 bases at J; junction bases unmatched: 11. CDR1 is MNHEY, CDR2 SMNVEV, per germline (reference sequence).

This clone was detected once. V and J are TRBV2 and TRBJ2-1; D is possibly TRBD2 (7 bases). CDR3 size: 15 residues. Looked up from germline, CDR1 is SNHLY and CDR2 is FYNNEI. V lost 7 bases and J lost 3, with 16 bases in between. CDR3 sequence reads: CASNRGGAVYNEQFF. CDR3 nucleotides: TGTGCCAGCAACAGAGGGGGGGCGGTCTACAATGAGCAGTTCTTC.

The J gene is TRBJ2-7, the V gene TRBV18; possibly TRBD2 for D (7 bases). This CDR3 region has 14 residues. Trimming cost V 3 bases and J 5 bases, with 14 bases left between them. The germline gives CDR1 KGHSH, CDR2 LQKENI. Here the CDR3 DNA reads TGTGCCAGCTCACCCGGGAGGACAGATCACGAGCAGTACTTC. It specifies CASSPGRTDHEQYF.

The chain has TRBV18 and TRBJ2-1; TRBD1 matches at 7 bases. Looked up from germline, CDR1 is KGHSH and CDR2 is LQKENI. With 3 bases clipped from V and 3 bases from J, the junction kept 2 bases outside the gene matches. This CDR3 region has 14 residues. The CDR3 here is CASSPGTVYNEQFF. The CDR3 DNA sequence: TGTGCCAGCTCACCCGGGACAGTCTACAATGAGCAGTTCTTC.

The chain combines TRBV11-2 with TRBJ2-2, with a possible D match to TRBD2 (6 bases). The CDR3 spans 17 residues. The V end lost 3 bases, the J end lost 3 bases, and 17 bases lay between the germline ends. Germline loops: CDR1 SGHAT, CDR2 FQNNGV. The CDR3 reads CASSLISGSPHTGELFF. The CDR3 DNA sequence: TGTGCCAGCAGCTTGATTAGCGGATCACCACACACCGGGGAGCTGTTTTTT. Using reference TRBV11-2 and TRBJ2-2 for the parts outside the CDR3, the full variable domain is EAGVAQSPRYKIIEKRQSVAFWCNPISGHATLYWYQQILGQGPKLLIQFQNNGVVDDSQLPKDRFSAERLKGVDSTLKIQPAKLEDSAVYLCASSLISGSPHTGELFFGEGSRLTVL.

The V and J genes are TRBV3-1 (or the pseudogene TRBV3-2) and TRBJ1-2, with TRBD1 matching over 8 bases. Losses at the gene ends were 3 bases for V and 3 bases for J; bases not matched to a gene: 3. CDR1 and CDR2 (germline): LGHDT, YNNKEL (reference sequence). This CDR3 has 14 residues. The DNA for the CDR3 is TGTGCCAGCAGCCAGCAGGGGGCGTACTATGGCTACACCTTC. Protein product: CASSQQGAYYGYTF.

This clone was counted once. V is TRBV19 and J is TRBJ1-5; tentative D call: TRBD1 (6 bases). The CDR3 sequence is 19 residues long. Per the germline V gene, CDR1 is LNHDA and CDR2 is SQIVND (reference sequence). V was clipped by 6 bases and J by 1 base, with 25 bases between them. The CDR3 sequence is CASSAPPDSLRGSNQPQHF. As DNA, the CDR3 is TGTGCCAGTAGCGCCCCCCCCGACAGCCTGAGGGGGAGCAATCAGCCCCAGCATTTT.

The chain couples TRBV5-6 to TRBJ1-4; no clear D gene. Per the germline V gene, CDR1 is SGHDT and CDR2 is YYEEEE. CDR3 length: 13 residues. V lost 1 base to trimming and J lost 7 bases, with 8 bases between them. CDR3 in DNA: TGTGCCAGCAGCTTGTTCCGGAGTGAAAAACTGTTTTTT. Residues: CASSLFRSEKLFF.

The J gene is TRBJ1-6, the V gene TRBV3-1 (or the pseudogene TRBV3-2); D call uncertain. The CDR3 runs 15 residues. The V end was cut by 0 bases, the J end by 8 bases, with 11 bases between. The germline CDR1 and CDR2 sequences are LGHDT and YNNKEL (reference sequence). Here the CDR3 reads CASSQDRLRDSPLHF. The CDR3 DNA sequence: TGTGCCAGCAGCCAAGATCGATTGCGGGATTCACCCCTCCACTTT.

This clone has only a few counts. The chain recombines TRBV7-2 with TRBJ1-1; D gene unclear. This CDR3 has 14 amino acids. V was cut by 2 bases and J by 5 bases, with 12 bases left in between. Germline assignment: CDR1 SGHTA and CDR2 FQGNSA. The CDR3 reads CASSLLVGRTEAFF. Here the CDR3 DNA reads TGTGCCAGCAGCTTATTGGTGGGGAGAACTGAAGCTTTCTTT.

The V and J genes are TRBV19 and TRBJ2-5, with 10 positions matching TRBD2. The germline gives CDR1 LNHDA, CDR2 SQIVND (reference sequence). CDR3 length equals 17 residues. Losses at the gene ends were 3 bases for V and 2 bases for J; bases not matched to a gene: 9. CDR3 sequence reads: CASSIPRGAGGQETQYF. CDR3 coding DNA: TGTGCCAGTAGTATCCCCCGTGGAGCGGGGGGGCAAGAGACCCAGTACTTC.

V and J are TRBV5-1 and TRBJ2-1, with D possibly TRBD2 on 6 matching bases. The CDR3 loop spans 15 amino acids. Germline values: CDR1 SGHRS, CDR2 YFSETQ. V lost 4 bases, J lost 4 bases, and 15 bases lay in between. The CDR3 loop reads CASSPTGGSYNEQFF. CDR3 in DNA: TGCGCCAGCAGCCCGACTGGGGGGAGTTACAATGAGCAGTTCTTC.

The chain joins TRBV7-8 to TRBJ2-2, with 8 bases fitting TRBD2. The V gene's germline CDR1 is SGHVS and CDR2 FQNEAQ. The CDR3 consists of 16 residues. Unmatched junction bases numbered 0, after V lost 0 bases and J lost 0 bases. Here the CDR3 DNA reads TGTGCCAGCAGCTTAGCGGGACTAGCGAACACCGGGGAGCTGTTTTTT. Its protein is CASSLAGLANTGELFF.

This clone has only a few counts. The chain recombines TRBV7-9 with TRBJ1-6; tentative D call: TRBD1 (6 bases). The CDR3 totals 13 residues. V was pared by 5 bases and J by 9 bases, with 11 bases between. The germline V gene encodes CDR1 SEHNR and CDR2 FQNEAQ (reference sequence). CDR3 residues: CASSHGQSSPLHF. Here the CDR3 DNA reads TGTGCCAGCAGCCACGGACAGTCTTCACCCCTCCACTTT.

The chain links TRBV7-2 to TRBJ2-5, with 11 bases identical to TRBD2. CDR3 length: 15 residues. CDR1 is SGHTA, CDR2 FQGNSA, per germline. The trim removed 5 bases at V and 2 bases at J, leaving 4 bases unmatched. The CDR3 is CASSILAGAQETQYF. The CDR3 DNA reads TGTGCCAGCAGCATACTAGCGGGGGCACAAGAGACCCAGTACTTC. Drawing the rest from reference TRBV7-2 and TRBJ2-5, the complete variable domain is GAGVSQSPSNKVTEKGKDVELRCDPISGHTALYWYRQSLGQGLEFLIYFQGNSAPDKSGLPSDRFSAERTGGSVSTLTIQRTQQEDSAVYLCASSILAGAQETQYFGPGTRLLVL.